This TCR beta chain was recorded in a study of blood T cell repertoires in COVID-19. Data came from immunoSEQ multiplex PCR; TCRdb stores just in-frame clones and leaves some out. In the table there are roughly 20,000 clones, roughly 90% of which are singletons. The CDR3 runs to 11 residues. Germline lookup yields CDR1 SNHLY and CDR2 FYNNEI. J was trimmed by 13 bases and V by 6 bases; bases with no gene match: 7. The receptor was derived from a woman over 75 with active COVID-19. This chain joins TRBV2 and TRBJ2-7; 9 bases are a match to TRBD1. The sequencing sample was made of peripheral blood. This chain's CDR3 is CASSPQGAYYF. CDR3 in DNA: TGTGCCAGCAGCCCACAGGGGGCGTATTACTTC.